This T cell receptor (beta chain) is drawn from a study of T cell responses to AZD1222 COVID-19 vaccine. To note about this clone: Its specificity is not known.

V lost 1 base and J 1 base, leaving 8 bases between the germline ends. The CDR3 covers 14 residues. The germline gives CDR1 SGHTS, CDR2 YDEGEE. Sequencing was performed with immunoSEQ multiplex PCR; in TCRdb, only in-frame clones are kept and a portion is missing. This sample has about 44,000 clones, with around 82% found just once. Points from the study as a whole: White British people made up most donors, females outnumbered males, and clonal diversity was possibly underestimated. CD4 TCRs associated with vaccination spanned spike, dominating at 160-218 and 743-854.

Sequencing was performed on peripheral blood, taken on day 0 of AZD1222 vaccination. The chain employs TRBV5-8 and TRBJ1-1, with D uncertain. This clonotype was obtained from an adult in good health. The CDR3 sequence is CASSLRLRNTEAFF. Written as DNA, the CDR3 is TGTGCCAGCAGCTTGCGCCTGCGGAACACTGAAGCTTTCTTT.